These 30 T cell receptor beta chains were sequenced from one sample in a study of T-cell reconstitution after alpha-beta-depleted transplantation in children. Unique molecular identifiers tagged the TCRbeta library. TCRdb independently ran MiXCR on the PCR reads; one entry per CDR3 protein. The sample shows a few hundred thousand distinct CDR3 sequences, 13% of them seen only once. This sample comprised PBMCs, mostly from graft donor cells, obtained 360 days after TCRalphabeta/CD19-depleted stem cell transplant. The receptors shown here come from a male patient under 18 who had a stem cell transplant for acute myeloid leukemia, so the T cells may come from the graft donor.

The V call is TRBV30, the J call TRBJ2-1; a weak D match, TRBD1 (6 bases). Trimming cost V 4 bases and J 2 bases, with 12 bases left between them. Germline CDR1 is GTSNPN and CDR2 is SVGIG (reference sequence). This CDR3 is built from 14 residues. The CDR3 loop is CAWKDSKTYNEQFF. The CDR3 nucleotides read TGTGCCTGGAAGGACAGCAAGACCTACAATGAGCAGTTCTTC.

The chain is built from TRBV28 and TRBJ2-5, with TRBD2 matching over 11 bases. J was trimmed by 5 bases and V by 2 bases; bases with no gene match: 10. This CDR3 region has 17 residues. Germline-derived CDR1 and CDR2 are MDHEN and SYDVKM. This CDR3 is CASSLSPLAGGGETQYF. CDR3 in DNA: TGTGCCAGCAGTTTAAGTCCGCTAGCGGGAGGTGGGGAGACCCAGTACTTC.

This clonotype was detected only once. DNA of the CDR3: TGTGCCAGCAGCCCCCTAAGTGGGTACAATGAGCAGTTCTTC. Translating it yields CASSPLSGYNEQFF. This chain links TRBV4-2 with TRBJ2-1, with D uncertain. In germline, CDR1 is LGHNA, CDR2 YNFKEQ. Trimming took off 4 bases at V and 4 bases at J, with 11 bases between the two ends. The CDR3 extends over 14 amino acids.

The CDR3 spells CASSPTGQNQPQHF. The CDR3 DNA follows: TGTGCCAGCTCACCGACGGGGCAGAATCAGCCCCAGCATTTT. This chain connects TRBV18 to TRBJ1-5; tentatively, D is TRBD1 (5 bases). CDR3 length equals 14 residues. Germline values: CDR1 KGHSH, CDR2 LQKENI. Trimming stripped 3 bases from V and 4 bases from J, with 10 bases between.

The sample holds a few counts of this clonotype. The rearrangement joins TRBV3-1 to TRBJ1-2; D is unclear. Trimming pared 4 bases from V and 1 base from J, leaving 10 bases between. The CDR3 covers 14 residues. Germline V lookup: CDR1 LGHDT, CDR2 YNNKEL (reference sequence). CDR3 nucleotide sequence: TGTGCCAGCAGCCCTTCCGACGATAACTATGGCTACACCTTC. It translates to CASSPSDDNYGYTF.

This clonotype was seen only a few times. The rearrangement joins TRBV11-1 to TRBJ2-7, with 9 bases matching TRBD1. CDR1 is SGHAT, CDR2 FQDESV, per germline (reference sequence). Losses at the gene ends were 8 bases for V and 4 bases for J; bases not matched to a gene: 21. This CDR3 comprises 18 residues. The CDR3 nucleotides read TGTGCCAGCTCATCCCCGGCCAGGACAGGGGTGAATTGGTACGAGCAGTACTTC. The encoded protein is CASSSPARTGVNWYEQYF.

A single count supports this clonotype. The J gene is TRBJ2-7, the V gene TRBV4-3; TRBD2 aligns across 9 bases. V lost 5 bases and J lost 3; bases outside the gene matches: 8. Germline-derived CDR1 and CDR2 are LGHNA and YSLEER. This CDR3 has 15 residues. In nucleotides, the CDR3 is TGCGCCAGCAGCGACGCGGGAGGGTCGTTCTACGAGCAGTACTTC. Residues: CASSDAGGSFYEQYF.

The J gene is TRBJ2-5, the V gene TRBV2; 8 bases line up with TRBD1. The germline V gene has CDR1 SNHLY and CDR2 FYNNEI. The CDR3 runs to 13 residues. The junction had 3 bases not matched to a gene; V was cut back by 7 bases and J by 2 bases. Here the CDR3 DNA reads TGTGCCAGCACACGGGACAGGCAAGAGACCCAGTACTTC. Translated, it gives CASTRDRQETQYF. Using reference TRBV2 and TRBJ2-5 for the parts outside the CDR3, the full variable domain is EPEVTQTPSHQVTQMGQEVILRCVPISNHLYFYWYRQILGQKVEFLVSFYNNEISEKSEIFDDQFSVERPDGSNFTLKIRSTKLEDSAMYFCASTRDRQETQYFGPGTRLLVL.

This clonotype was seen only a few times. The chain has TRBV30 and TRBJ1-1; D might be TRBD1 (5 bases). Trimming took off 2 bases at V and 7 bases at J, with 11 bases between the two ends. From germline, CDR1 is GTSNPN and CDR2 SVGIG (reference sequence). The CDR3 spans 12 residues. CDR3 sequence reads: CAWSRGAREAFF. Written as DNA, the CDR3 is TGTGCCTGGAGTCGCGGGGCCCGTGAAGCTTTCTTT.

This clonotype has a handful of counts. The DNA for the CDR3 is TGCAGCGTTGTTAAGATTCACAATGAGCAGTTCTTC. This translates into CSVVKIHNEQFF. The chain links TRBV29-1 to TRBJ2-1, with D uncertain. The V gene's germline CDR1 is SQVTM and CDR2 ANQGSEA. The CDR3 has 12 residues. The V gene lost 4 bases and the J gene lost 5 bases, with 9 bases spanning the gap.

There are a few counts of this clonotype. The rearrangement joins TRBV11-2 to TRBJ2-1, with 7 nucleotides matching TRBD1. The CDR3 is 18 residues long. V shed 4 bases, J shed 7 bases, and the junction held 19 bases outside the gene matches. Germline CDR1 SGHAT, CDR2 FQNNGV. CDR3 in amino acids: CASSSPWTGKGTVNEQFF. The CDR3 nucleotides read TGTGCCAGCAGCTCTCCTTGGACTGGAAAGGGGACAGTGAATGAGCAGTTCTTC.

This sequence joins TRBV14 and TRBJ2-7, with D perhaps assigned TRBD1 or TRBD2 (5 bases each). The V end lost 4 bases, the J end lost 5 bases, and 18 bases lay between the germline ends. The germline CDR1 and CDR2 sequences are SGHDN and FVKESK. The CDR3 consists of 15 residues. CDR3 DNA sequence: TGTGCCAGCAGCCCTTTGGGGACGGTCCTCGACGAGCAGTACTTC. Its translation: CASSPLGTVLDEQYF.

The genes are TRBV25-1 and TRBJ2-7, with D unclear. Germline V gives CDR1 MGHDK, CDR2 SYGVNS. The CDR3 has 13 residues. V was cut by 5 bases and J by 0 bases, with 8 bases left in between. This CDR3 is CASSHTFSYEQYF. The CDR3 region has the DNA TGTGCCAGCAGTCACACCTTCTCCTACGAGCAGTACTTC.

This clonotype has only a few counts. This chain uses TRBV10-3 with TRBJ2-7, with D hard to call. The CDR3 consists of 12 residues. Germline loops: CDR1 ENHRY, CDR2 SYGVKD. Between the trimmed V and J ends, which lost 10 bases and 0 bases, there was a span of 10 bases. The CDR3 loop reads CATRVTSYEQYF. In DNA, the CDR3 is TGTGCCACCAGAGTTACCTCCTACGAGCAGTACTTC.

This clonotype has a count of ten or more. V gene TRBV12-3 or TRBV12-4 combines with J gene TRBJ2-7, with 10 positions matching TRBD2. The CDR3 sequence is 15 residues long. The V segment lost 2 bases and the J segment 4 bases; nucleotides outside the gene matches: 5. CDR3 residues: CASSLLAGARYEQYF. The CDR3 DNA follows: TGTGCCAGCAGTTTACTAGCGGGAGCCCGGTACGAGCAGTACTTC.

This clonotype was picked up many times. This chain links TRBV24-1 with TRBJ2-1; 9 bases align to TRBD1. J gave up 5 bases and V 4 bases, and 11 bases lay outside the gene matches. Germline CDR1 and CDR2: KGHDR and SFDVKD. The CDR3 covers 17 residues. The chain's CDR3 is CATSESGTGLGNNEQFF. The CDR3 DNA follows: TGTGCCACCAGTGAATCCGGGACAGGGCTCGGAAACAATGAGCAGTTCTTC.

The chain recombines TRBV7-2 with TRBJ1-2, with D maybe TRBD1 (5 bases). Germline CDR1 SGHTA, CDR2 FQGNSA. The CDR3 consists of 16 residues. V was trimmed by 0 bases and J by 3 bases, leaving 14 bases between them. The CDR3 loop is CASSLARIQGDYGYTF. CDR3 nucleotides: TGTGCCAGCAGCTTAGCGAGGATCCAGGGAGACTATGGCTACACCTTC.

The chain joins TRBV29-1 to TRBJ2-1, with 12 nucleotides matching TRBD2. The CDR3 consists of 15 residues. Germline loops: CDR1 SQVTM, CDR2 ANQGSEA. The J segment lost 7 bases and the V segment lost 6 bases, leaving 10 bases of the junction unmatched. In nucleotides, the CDR3 is TGCAGCGTAGCCGGGACTAGCGGGCACCCGAATGAGCAGTTCTTC. Amino acid sequence: CSVAGTSGHPNEQFF.

This clonotype was picked up a small number of times. V and J are TRBV3-1 and TRBJ2-7, with a weak D call TRBD2 (6 bases). CDR1 and CDR2 (germline): LGHDT, YNNKEL (reference sequence). V lost 4 bases to trimming and J lost 3 bases, with 19 bases between them. The CDR3 extends over 16 amino acids. The CDR3 protein is CASSRDFLSGFYEQYF. In DNA, the CDR3 is TGTGCCAGCAGCCGGGACTTCCTCTCGGGTTTCTACGAGCAGTACTTC.

This chain links TRBV29-1 with TRBJ1-2, with TRBD1 identical over 12 bases. With 3 bases clipped from V and 7 bases from J, the junction kept 6 bases outside the gene matches. Germline V CDR1 and CDR2: SQVTM, ANQGSEA. This CDR3 is built from 14 residues. The CDR3 protein is CSVESGTGGSGYTF. The CDR3, as DNA: TGCAGCGTTGAGTCCGGGACAGGGGGCTCTGGCTACACCTTC.

This clonotype was counted a few times. This chain links TRBV6-1 with TRBJ2-1; 9 bases line up with TRBD1. This CDR3 region has 16 residues. The V gene's germline CDR1 is MNHNS and CDR2 SASEGT. V dropped 6 bases and J dropped 7; count of bases not matched to a gene: 13. The CDR3 nucleotides read TGTGCCAGCAGCAGGGACAGGGCCACCCAAGGTAATGAGCAGTTCTTC. Its translation is CASSRDRATQGNEQFF.

This clonotype was counted ten times or more. This rearrangement joins TRBV6-1 to TRBJ2-7; TRBD1 or TRBD2 may be the D gene (5 bases each). CDR1 is MNHNS and CDR2 is SASEGT in the germline V gene. The CDR3 is 15 residues long. Trimming shortened V by 3 bases and J by 6 bases, and 18 bases separated the two germline ends. CDR3 sequence (DNA): TGTGCCAGCAGTGATACCGGGACCTGGGGTATCGAGCAGTACTTC. It specifies CASSDTGTWGIEQYF.

J is TRBJ1-1 and V is TRBV6-5, with 7 bases matching TRBD1. V was clipped by 2 bases and J by 5 bases; unmatched bases: 5. CDR3 length equals 14 residues. Germline V gene lookup returns CDR1 MNHEY and CDR2 SVGAGI. The CDR3 sequence is CASSYPGTVTEAFF. CDR3 DNA: TGTGCCAGCAGTTACCCCGGGACAGTGACTGAAGCTTTCTTT.

The sample holds a few counts of this clonotype. This chain links TRBV27 with TRBJ2-7, with 15 bases fitting TRBD2. CDR3 length equals 15 residues. Germline V gene lookup returns CDR1 MNHEY and CDR2 SMNVEV (reference sequence). The J segment lost 3 bases and the V segment lost 4 bases, leaving 1 base of the junction unmatched. The CDR3 protein is CASSWTSGRVYEQYF. CDR3 DNA: TGTGCCAGCAGTTGGACTAGCGGGAGGGTCTACGAGCAGTACTTC.

This clonotype was found a few times. The rearrangement links TRBV12-3 or TRBV12-4 to TRBJ2-7; TRBD2 might be the D (7 bases). The CDR3 has 15 residues. V dropped 7 bases and J dropped 2 bases, with 18 bases sitting between them. CDR3 amino acids: CASTIPGGTTYEQYF. CDR3 DNA sequence: TGTGCCAGCACCATACCCGGGGGGACAACCTACGAGCAGTACTTC.

This clonotype was picked up a small number of times. The chain links TRBV7-3 to TRBJ2-7; no reliable D call. Trimming pared 2 bases from V and 4 bases from J, leaving 15 bases between. Germline CDR1 SGHTA, CDR2 FQGTGA. The CDR3 is 15 amino acids. CDR3 protein: CASSLEGMAEYEQYF. DNA of the CDR3: TGTGCCAGCAGCTTAGAAGGGATGGCAGAGTACGAGCAGTACTTC. The whole variable domain, remainder taken from reference TRBV7-3 and TRBJ2-7, is GAGVSQTPSNKVTEKGKYVELRCDPISGHTALYWYRQSLGQGPEFLIYFQGTGAADDSGLPNDRFFAVRPEGSVSTLKIQRTERGDSAVYLCASSLEGMAEYEQYFGPGTRLTVT.

This clonotype was observed many times. This sequence joins TRBV3-1 and TRBJ2-1, with TRBD2 as a possible D gene (5 bases). This CDR3 has 13 residues. V lost 1 base and J lost 14, with 15 bases in between. Per the germline V gene, CDR1 is LGHDT and CDR2 is YNNKEL (reference sequence). The CDR3 is CASSQGLGAQEFF. CDR3 DNA sequence: TGTGCCAGCAGCCAAGGGTTGGGAGCGCAGGAGTTCTTC.

The gene calls are TRBV4-2 and TRBJ2-5; perhaps TRBD1 as D (5 bases). V was shortened by 1 base and J by 1 base, with 10 bases between the two germline ends. This CDR3 has 15 residues. Germline V gene data show CDR1 as LGHNA and CDR2 as YNFKEQ. Here the CDR3 reads CASSQGQSLQETQYF. For the CDR3, the DNA is TGTGCCAGCAGCCAAGGACAGTCTCTCCAAGAGACCCAGTACTTC.

This clonotype showed up just a few times. J is TRBJ2-7 and V is TRBV18; no definite D call. V lost 2 bases to trimming and J lost 2 bases, with 13 bases between them. Germline lookup yields CDR1 KGHSH and CDR2 LQKENI. The CDR3 runs 15 residues. For the CDR3, the DNA is TGTGCCAGCTCACCAATTTTGTCAGCTACCTACGAGCAGTACTTC. It codes for CASSPILSATYEQYF. The full variable domain, completed using reference TRBV18 and TRBJ2-7, is NAGVMQNPRHLVRRRGQEARLRCSPMKGHSHVYWYRQLPEEGLKFMVYLQKENIIDESGMPKERFSAEFPKEGPSILRIQQVVRGDSAAYFCASSPILSATYEQYFGPGTRLTVT.

The chain recombines TRBV12-3 or TRBV12-4 with TRBJ1-1, with 8 bases fitting TRBD1. The CDR3 extends over 17 amino acids. V shed 5 bases and J 6 bases; nucleotides not matched to a gene: 17. DNA for the CDR3: TGTGCCAGCAGTCCACGGACAGGGAAGTTGGGAGGCCCTGAAGCTTTCTTT. Amino acid sequence: CASSPRTGKLGGPEAFF.